The clone carrying this TCR beta chain was seen a handful of times. It was RNA transcripts that yielded the amplified TCR beta CDR3 regions. The HTBI primer set was used in a first-round RT-PCR of the TCR CDR3. TCRdb reprocessed the multiplex PCR reads via MiXCR and lists one record per CDR3 protein. The repertoire holds some 800,000 distinct CDR3 sequences, with roughly 40% as singletons. These data come from a study of T cells in Graves' hyperthyroidism and ophthalmopathy. The junction had 12 bases not matched to a gene; V was cut back by 5 bases and J by 7 bases. The germline V gene encodes CDR1 LNHDA and CDR2 SQIVND (reference sequence). The CDR3 contains 16 residues.

Sequences were obtained from blood. The receptor was isolated from a young man with Graves' hyperthyroidism. The genes are TRBV19 and TRBJ1-5; the match to TRBD1 covers 9 bases. CDR3 sequence (DNA): TGTGCCAGTAGTTCGGCCGGGACAGGGACGGGCCAGCCCCAGCATTTT. This translates into CASSSAGTGTGQPQHF.